These 26 T cell receptor beta chains share one sample of origin, sequenced in a study of blood T cell repertoires in COVID-19. Sequenced by immunoSEQ multiplex PCR; TCRdb stores in-frame clones only, minus some. This sample carries around 140,000 clones, around nine tenths of them seen once, and the ten largest clones take around 2.1%. The specimen was peripheral blood. All receptors come from a man in his 70s with active COVID-19.

In this sample, this clone turned up a few times. Germline is not matched at one junction end, which may reflect a read error. This chain links TRBV24-1 with TRBJ2-3; possible D gene TRBD2, 6 bases. Germline CDR1 reads KGHDR; CDR2 reads SFDVKD. The CDR3 is 16 residues long. DNA for the CDR3: TGTGCCACCAGTGACACATTCGGGGGAGCGACAGATGCGCAGTATTTT. Protein sequence: CATSDTFGGATDAQYF.

This chain links TRBV19 with TRBJ1-2, with D perhaps TRBD1 (6 bases). The CDR3 has 14 amino acids. V was cut by 5 bases and J by 5 bases, with 15 bases left in between. Germline CDR1 is LNHDA and CDR2 is SQIVND (reference sequence). CDR3 amino acids: CASSPTGLWYGYTF. Here the CDR3 DNA reads TGTGCCAGTAGTCCTACAGGGCTTTGGTATGGCTACACCTTC.

This clone was detected a few times. The V call is TRBV19, the J call TRBJ2-7; the D gene is possibly TRBD2 (5 bases). CDR3 length: 14 amino acids. V lost 5 bases and J lost 5, with 16 bases in between. Germline V CDR1 and CDR2: LNHDA, SQIVND (reference sequence). As DNA, the CDR3 is TGTGCCAGTAGTCTGAGGTCCGGAGGAAACGAGCAGTACTTC. Its protein product is CASSLRSGGNEQYF.

This chain uses TRBV27 with TRBJ2-7; D gene unclear. V was shortened by 7 bases and J by 3 bases, with 13 bases between the two germline ends. Germline V gene data show CDR1 as MNHEY and CDR2 as SMNVEV (reference sequence). The CDR3 sequence is 13 residues long. This chain's CDR3 is CASKFRIGYEQYF. The CDR3 nucleotides are TGTGCCAGCAAATTCCGAATCGGCTACGAGCAGTACTTC.

The chain links TRBV2 to TRBJ2-3; 13 bases agree with TRBD2. With V trimmed by 6 bases and J by 4 bases, 4 bases remained unmatched. CDR3 length equals 15 residues. CDR1 is SNHLY and CDR2 is FYNNEI in the germline V gene. The CDR3 DNA sequence: TGTGCCAGCAGACCTACTAGCGGGAGGGCAGATACGCAGTATTTT. Translated: CASRPTSGRADTQYF.

The chain has TRBV9 and TRBJ2-3; no clear D gene. V dropped 4 bases and J dropped 0 bases, with 15 bases sitting between them. The CDR3 totals 16 residues. Germline V CDR1 and CDR2: SGDLS, YYNGEE. The CDR3: CASSSTGGLSTDTQYF. DNA of the CDR3: TGTGCCAGCAGCTCAACCGGTGGGCTTAGCACAGATACGCAGTATTTT.

The chain is built from TRBV11-1 and TRBJ2-7; 9 bases agree with TRBD1. Losses at the gene ends were 0 bases for V and 5 bases for J; bases not matched to a gene: 5. Germline V gene data show CDR1 as SGHAT and CDR2 as FQDESV (reference sequence). The CDR3 is 15 residues long. The CDR3 is CASSLAVDRGHEQYF. CDR3 coding DNA: TGTGCCAGCAGCTTAGCGGTGGACAGGGGCCACGAGCAGTACTTC.

This clone has more than one count but fewer than ten. This chain connects TRBV7-2 to TRBJ1-1, with D possibly being TRBD1 (5 bases). CDR3 length: 19 residues. Trimming took off 5 bases at V and 0 bases at J, with 25 bases between the two ends. Germline V gene data show CDR1 as SGHTA and CDR2 as FQGNSA. Here the CDR3 reads CASSNRAFSVTGVNTEAFF. The CDR3 region has the DNA TGTGCCAGCAGCAACCGTGCATTTTCTGTGACGGGGGTGAACACTGAAGCTTTCTTT.

This chain connects TRBV21-1 to TRBJ2-5; the D call TRBD1 from the table was never checked on the DNA. TRBV21-1 represents a pseudogene. This CDR3 is 14 amino acids long. CDR3 residues: CASSKCQGTETQYF. CDR3 DNA sequence: TGTGCCAGCAGCAAATGCCAGGGGACAGAGACCCAGTACTTC.

The CDR3, as DNA: TGTGCCACCAGTGACTTGACTAGCGGTTCTTACAATGAGCAGTTCTTC. Encoded protein: CATSDLTSGSYNEQFF. The chain combines TRBV24-1 with TRBJ2-1; 9 nucleotides agree with TRBD2. V was pared by 4 bases and J by 4 bases, with 7 bases of the junction left unmatched. The CDR3 extends over 16 amino acids. The germline V gene encodes CDR1 KGHDR and CDR2 SFDVKD.

The DNA for the CDR3 is TGTGCCAGCAGTTTTCGAAGGGGCAGGAATTCACCCCTCCACTTT. It specifies CASSFRRGRNSPLHF. The chain combines TRBV28 with TRBJ1-6; weak D call: TRBD1 (5 bases). Germline CDR1 reads MDHEN; CDR2 reads SYDVKM. The CDR3 sequence is 15 residues long. V was cut by 3 bases and J by 7 bases, with 13 bases left in between.

V gene TRBV7-3 combines with J gene TRBJ1-5; 7 bases line up with TRBD1. The germline V gene encodes CDR1 SGHTA and CDR2 FQGTGA. The CDR3 covers 13 residues. V dropped 5 bases and J dropped 4; count of bases not matched to a gene: 2. CDR3 amino acids: CASSLTGNQPQHF. CDR3 DNA sequence: TGTGCCAGCAGCCTGACAGGGAATCAGCCCCAGCATTTT.

The gene calls are TRBV4-3 and TRBJ1-6; 7 positions match TRBD1. V trimming: 1 base; J trimming: 9 bases; junction bases outside the gene matches: 9. The germline V gene encodes CDR1 LGHNA and CDR2 YSLEER. The CDR3 length is 16 residues. CDR3 region: CASSQVLTGRSSPLHF. The CDR3 bases are TGCGCCAGCAGCCAAGTCTTGACAGGGAGGAGTTCACCCCTCCACTTT.

This chain joins TRBV18 and TRBJ2-3; 9 bases map to TRBD2. The CDR3 has 16 residues. Germline CDR1 and CDR2: KGHSH and LQKENI. V shed 3 bases and J 1 base; nucleotides not matched to a gene: 5. The CDR3 protein is CASSPSQRGGTDTQYF. CDR3 nucleotide sequence: TGTGCCAGCTCACCCTCCCAGCGGGGGGGCACAGATACGCAGTATTTT.

The chain carries TRBV5-5 and TRBJ1-6; possible D gene TRBD1, 6 bases. This CDR3 spans 15 amino acids. V was cut by 5 bases and J by 3 bases, with 12 bases left in between. Looked up from germline, CDR1 is SGHKS and CDR2 is YYEKEE (reference sequence). For the CDR3, the DNA is TGTGCCAGCAGACAGGGACCGAACTATAATTCACCCCTCCACTTT. It is translated as CASRQGPNYNSPLHF.

This clone was seen only once. The chain employs TRBV7-2 and TRBJ1-6, with D possibly TRBD1 on 5 matching bases. Trimming stripped 1 base from V and 11 bases from J, with 15 bases between. Germline assignment: CDR1 SGHTA and CDR2 FQGNSA. This CDR3 has 15 residues. The CDR3 DNA reads TGTGCCAGCAGCTTAGAGGGGCAGGGTAGGGCACCCCTCCACTTT. It encodes CASSLEGQGRAPLHF.

The genes are TRBV18 and TRBJ2-7; 9 bases match TRBD1. J gave up 1 base and V 0 bases, and 1 base lay outside the gene matches. Per the germline V gene, CDR1 is KGHSH and CDR2 is LQKENI. The CDR3 covers 15 residues. CDR3 nucleotides: TGTGCCAGCTCACCACCAGACAGGGGGTCCTACGAGCAGTACTTC. It is translated as CASSPPDRGSYEQYF.

J is TRBJ2-2 and V is TRBV9; D is possibly TRBD1 (6 bases). Trimming left V 3 bases short and J 0 bases short, with 9 bases between. Germline CDR1 reads SGDLS; CDR2 reads YYNGEE. There are 15 residues in the CDR3. As DNA, the CDR3 is TGTGCCAGCAGCGCCGGGACAACGAACACCGGGGAGCTGTTTTTT. Protein sequence: CASSAGTTNTGELFF.

V is TRBV5-1 and J is TRBJ1-1; 9 nucleotides line up with TRBD1. The CDR3 is 13 amino acids. The J segment lost 5 bases and the V segment lost 3 bases, leaving 2 bases of the junction unmatched. CDR1 and CDR2 (germline): SGHRS, YFSETQ. The CDR3 DNA sequence: TGCGCCAGCAGCTCCGGACAGGGGACTGAAGCTTTCTTT. Its protein is CASSSGQGTEAFF.

This clone came up a few times. This rearrangement joins TRBV5-4 to TRBJ1-2; D gene uncertain. Trimming took 4 bases from V and 3 from J, leaving 10 bases between them. Germline CDR1 reads SGHNT; CDR2 reads YYREEE (reference sequence). There are 13 residues in the CDR3. In nucleotides, the CDR3 is TGTGCCAGCAGCATTCCGGCGGACTATGGCTACACCTTC. Residues: CASSIPADYGYTF.

This clone was counted only a few times. The chain joins TRBV5-1 to TRBJ1-6, with TRBD1 matching over 9 bases. V lost 0 bases to trimming and J lost 14 bases; unmatched junction nucleotides: 6. The CDR3 contains 14 residues. Germline CDR1 is SGHRS and CDR2 is YFSETQ. The chain's CDR3 is CASSLDRGLKALHF. CDR3 DNA sequence: TGCGCCAGCAGCTTGGACAGGGGGCTCAAGGCCCTCCACTTT.

The V and J genes are TRBV6-5 and TRBJ2-1; TRBD2 aligns across 16 bases. V shed 6 bases, J shed 6 bases, and the junction held 2 bases outside the gene matches. This CDR3 has 15 residues. Germline V lookup: CDR1 MNHEY, CDR2 SVGAGI. This CDR3 is CASRGTSGRVNEQFF. CDR3 nucleotides: TGTGCCAGCAGGGGGACTAGCGGGAGGGTCAATGAGCAGTTCTTC.

This rearrangement joins TRBV5-6 to TRBJ1-5, with 7 bases aligning to TRBD1. Germline CDR1 reads SGHDT; CDR2 reads YYEEEE. V shed 4 bases and J 7 bases; nucleotides not matched to a gene: 14. The CDR3 has 16 amino acids. CDR3: CASSPRQGRWGQPQHF. The CDR3 DNA reads TGTGCCAGCAGCCCTAGACAGGGCCGTTGGGGACAGCCCCAGCATTTT. The entire variable domain, with the rest obtained from reference TRBV5-6 and TRBJ1-5, is as follows: DAGVTQSPTHLIKTRGQQVTLRCSPKSGHDTVSWYQQALGQGPQFIFQYYEEEERQRGNFPDRFSGHQFPNYSSELNVNALLLGDSALYLCASSPRQGRWGQPQHFGDGTRLSIL.

The CDR3 loop is CASSSYRGPAGELFF. The CDR3 nucleotides read TGTGCCAGCAGCTCCTACAGGGGGCCGGCCGGGGAGCTGTTTTTT. The chain joins TRBV7-3 to TRBJ2-2, with TRBD1 identical over 9 bases. Losses at the gene ends were 4 bases for V and 6 bases for J; bases not matched to a gene: 6. Germline V gives CDR1 SGHTA, CDR2 FQGTGA. This CDR3 has 15 residues.

The V gene is TRBV3-1 (or the pseudogene TRBV3-2), the J gene TRBJ2-7, with 10 nucleotides matching TRBD1. V lost 1 base to trimming and J lost 3 bases; unmatched junction nucleotides: 15. Germline V gene lookup returns CDR1 LGHDT and CDR2 YNNKEL (reference sequence). The CDR3 is 19 residues long. CDR3 sequence: CASSQGNGTGVFCGYEQYF. CDR3 in DNA: TGTGCCAGCAGCCAAGGTAACGGGACAGGGGTCTTCTGCGGCTACGAGCAGTACTTC.

The chain links TRBV6-6 to TRBJ2-2, with D maybe TRBD2 (6 bases). The CDR3 extends over 15 amino acids. Between the trimmed V and J ends, which lost 0 bases and 4 bases, there was a span of 9 bases. The germline V gene encodes CDR1 MNHNY and CDR2 SVGAGI (reference sequence). Here the CDR3 DNA reads TGTGCCAGCAGTTACTCGACTAGAACCACCGGGGAGCTGTTTTTT. Translated: CASSYSTRTTGELFF.